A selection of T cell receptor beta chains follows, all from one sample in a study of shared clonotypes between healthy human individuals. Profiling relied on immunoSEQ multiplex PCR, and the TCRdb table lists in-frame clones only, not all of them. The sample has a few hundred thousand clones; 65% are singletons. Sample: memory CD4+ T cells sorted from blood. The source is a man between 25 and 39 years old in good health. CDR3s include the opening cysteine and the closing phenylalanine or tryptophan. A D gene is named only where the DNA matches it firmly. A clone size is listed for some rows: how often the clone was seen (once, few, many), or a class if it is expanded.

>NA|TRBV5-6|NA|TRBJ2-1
CASSRDDEQFF
TGTGCCAGCAGCCGGGACGATGAGCAGTTCTTC
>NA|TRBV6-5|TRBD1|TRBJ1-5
CASSSDRAQPQHF
TGTGCCAGCAGTTCCGACAGGGCCCAGCCCCAGCATTTT
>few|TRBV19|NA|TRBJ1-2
CASSNQGTANYGYTF
TGTGCCAGTAGTAACCAGGGAACAGCTAACTATGGCTACACCTTC
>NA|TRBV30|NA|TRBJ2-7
CAWSAPYGEQYF
TGTGCCTGGAGTGCCCCGTACGGCGAGCAGTACTTC
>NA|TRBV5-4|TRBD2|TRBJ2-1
CASSLMGAGVNNEQFF
TGTGCCAGCAGCTTGATGGGAGCGGGAGTGAACAATGAGCAGTTCTTC
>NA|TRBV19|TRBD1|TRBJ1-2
CASSPRDRNYGYTF
TGTGCCAGTAGTCCAAGGGACAGGAACTATGGCTACACCTTC
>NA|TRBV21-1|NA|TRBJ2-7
CASSKIGSYVPYEQYF
TGTGCCAGCAGCAAAATCGGCAGCTACGTTCCCTACGAGCAGTACTTC
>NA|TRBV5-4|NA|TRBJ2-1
CASSRVSYNEQFF
TGTGCCAGCTCCAGGGTATCCTACAATGAGCAGTTCTTC
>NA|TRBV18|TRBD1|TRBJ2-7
CASSPQAGGYEQYF
TGTGCCAGCTCACCACAGGCAGGGGGTTACGAGCAGTACTTC
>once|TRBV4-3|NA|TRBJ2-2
CASSQARLGGADTGELFF
TGCGCCAGCAGCCAAGCGCGTCTCGGGGGCGCAGACACCGGGGAGCTGTTTTTT
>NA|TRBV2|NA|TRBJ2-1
CASSTDSFNEQFF
TGTGCCAGCAGCACCGACAGCTTCAATGAGCAGTTCTTC